This is a list of T cell receptor beta chains from one sample in a study of blood T cell repertoires in COVID-19. Repertoires were generated with immunoSEQ multiplex PCR, while TCRdb's copy carries only in-frame clones and drops some. The sample holds 200,000 to 300,000 clones, about 90% seen once. The material sequenced was peripheral blood. Every receptor here comes from a man aged 55 to 70 who had recovered from COVID-19. The CDR3 runs from the conserved cysteine through the conserved F or W. D genes are given only for firm matches. Expanded clones get a size class; other rows say once, few or many, or leave the size out.

>NA|TRBV25-1|TRBJ2-3|TRBD2
CASSFASGGPTDTQYF
TGTGCCAGCAGTTTTGCTAGCGGGGGGCCCACAGATACGCAGTATTTT
>NA|TRBV5-5|TRBJ2-7|NA
CASTTGAYEQYF
TGTGCCAGCACCACGGGGGCCTACGAGCAGTACTTC
>NA|TRBV28|TRBJ1-3|NA
CASIGMRRGYSGNTIYF
TGTGCCAGCATCGGTATGAGGAGGGGCTACTCTGGAAACACCATATATTTT
>NA|TRBV18|TRBJ1-1|NA
CASSPGFRTTHTEAFF
TGTGCCAGCTCACCAGGGTTTAGGACAACTCACACTGAAGCTTTCTTT
>NA|TRBV7-6|TRBJ2-1|NA
CASSLAPATANEQFF
TGTGCCAGCAGCTTAGCGCCAGCGACCGCTAATGAGCAGTTCTTC
>NA|TRBV21-1|TRBJ1-2|NA
CASGETGRTNYGYTF
TGTGCCAGCGGTGAGACAGGGAGGACTAACTATGGCTACACCTTC
>NA|TRBV4-2|TRBJ1-1|NA
CASSQDRETDTEAFF
TGTGCCAGCAGCCAAGATCGGGAAACAGACACTGAAGCTTTCTTT
>NA|TRBV5-1|TRBJ2-2|TRBD2
CASSLKGLAGTGELFF
TGCGCCAGCAGCTTGAAGGGACTAGCGGGGACCGGGGAGCTGTTTTTT
>NA|TRBV10-3|TRBJ2-3|TRBD1
CAIGQDPDTQYF
TGTGCCATCGGACAGGATCCAGATACGCAGTATTTT
>NA|TRBV5-4|TRBJ2-1|TRBD2
CASSQRLASFNEQFF
TGTGCCAGCAGCCAAAGACTAGCGAGTTTCAATGAGCAGTTCTTC
>NA|TRBV5-1|TRBJ1-1|NA
CASSLFGRGNTEAFF
TGCGCCAGCAGCTTGTTCGGGAGGGGAAACACTGAAGCTTTCTTT
>NA|TRBV5-1|TRBJ1-6|TRBD1
CASSLRTGIQSPLHF
TGCGCCAGCAGCTTGAGGACAGGGATTCAGTCACCCCTCCACTTT
>NA|TRBV5-1|TRBJ2-7|NA
CASSLEAGKNEQYF
TGCGCCAGCAGCTTGGAGGCAGGGAAAAACGAGCAGTACTTC
>NA|TRBV9|TRBJ2-5|TRBD2
CASSVVSSGGLETQYF
TGTGCCAGCAGCGTAGTTTCTAGCGGGGGTTTAGAGACCCAGTACTTC
>NA|TRBV7-6|TRBJ1-2|NA
CASSLTSGLFYGYTF
TGTGCCAGCAGCTTAACGTCAGGGCTATTCTATGGCTACACCTTC
>NA|TRBV3-1/TRBV3-2|TRBJ1-1|TRBD1
CASSQGSGGNTEAFF
TGTGCCAGCAGCCAAGGTTCAGGGGGTAACACTGAAGCTTTCTTT
>NA|TRBV13|TRBJ2-2|TRBD2
CASSLEWETSGGSSGTGELFF
TGTGCCAGCAGCTTAGAATGGGAGACTAGCGGGGGGTCTTCTGGCACCGGGGAGCTGTTTTTT
>NA|TRBV5-1|TRBJ2-3|TRBD1
CASTLLGGQGTDTQYF
TGCGCCAGCACCCTTTTAGGGGGACAGGGCACAGATACGCAGTATTTT
>few|TRBV24-1|TRBJ2-1|TRBD2
CATSDPGLAGANEQFF
TGTGCCACCAGTGACCCGGGACTAGCGGGGGCCAATGAGCAGTTCTTC
>NA|TRBV3-1/TRBV3-2|TRBJ2-2|TRBD2
CASSQDHPPSGGNTGELFF
TGTGCCAGCAGCCAAGATCATCCTCCTAGCGGGGGTAACACCGGGGAGCTGTTTTTT
>NA|TRBV1|TRBJ1-6|NA
CTSSQRGQGPYNSPLHF
TGCACCAGCAGCCAAAGAGGACAGGGTCCCTATAATTCACCCCTCCACTTT
>NA|TRBV5-1|TRBJ2-7|NA
CASSLGVTKNYEQYF
TGCGCCAGCAGCCTAGGAGTAACAAAAAATTACGAGCAGTACTTC
>few|TRBV4-2|TRBJ2-1|NA
CASSQVRDEQFF
TGTGCCAGCAGCCAAGTGAGGGATGAGCAGTTCTTC
>NA|TRBV6-5|TRBJ1-6|NA
CASSYYDSYNSPLHF
TGTGCCAGCAGTTACTACGACAGCTATAATTCACCCCTCCACTTT
>once|TRBV6-1|TRBJ1-5|TRBD1
CASSGRQGLSNQPQHF
TGTGCCAGCAGTGGCCGACAGGGTTTAAGCAATCAGCCCCAGCATTTT
>NA|TRBV27|TRBJ2-1|TRBD2
CASSQRTSGTTYNEQFF
TGTGCCAGCAGTCAAAGGACTAGCGGAACAACCTACAATGAGCAGTTCTTC
>once|TRBV4-2|TRBJ1-1|NA
CASSPSGQLATEAFF
TGTGCCAGCAGCCCTAGTGGTCAGCTGGCCACTGAAGCTTTCTTT
>NA|TRBV29-1|TRBJ2-1|NA
CSVALLHNEQFF
TGCAGCGTGGCCTTGTTACACAATGAGCAGTTCTTC
>NA|TRBV19|TRBJ2-1|NA
CASRGGSYNEQFF
TGTGCCAGTAGGGGAGGCTCCTACAATGAGCAGTTCTTC
>NA|TRBV6-5|TRBJ1-3|NA
CASSYLPGAGNTIYF
TGTGCCAGCAGTTACCTCCCGGGGGCTGGAAACACCATATATTTT
>NA|TRBV2|TRBJ2-3|TRBD2
CASSPRGGRGTDTQYF
TGTGCCAGCAGTCCCCGTGGAGGGAGGGGCACAGATACGCAGTATTTT
>NA|TRBV10-3|TRBJ1-2|NA
CAISESGTLNYGYTF
TGTGCCATCAGTGAGTCCGGGACACTGAACTATGGCTACACCTTC
>NA|TRBV4-2|TRBJ1-3|NA
CASSQVVLDSFLSGNTIYF
TGTGCCAGCAGCCAAGTGGTATTAGACAGCTTCCTCTCTGGAAACACCATATATTTT
>NA|TRBV10-3|TRBJ2-7|TRBD1
CAIRGTATYEQYF
TGTGCCATCAGGGGGACAGCGACCTACGAGCAGTACTTC
>NA|TRBV9|TRBJ1-4|NA
CASSVRGDPTNEKLFF
TGTGCCAGCAGCGTTCGGGGGGACCCAACTAATGAAAAACTGTTTTTT
>NA|TRBV6-5|TRBJ1-3|NA
CASSLAPLSGNTIYF
TGTGCCAGCAGTCTGGCACCCCTCTCTGGAAACACCATATATTTT
>few|TRBV2|TRBJ1-5|TRBD1
CATATGRYQPQHF
TGTGCCACCGCGACAGGGAGATATCAGCCCCAGCATTTT
>NA|TRBV5-1|TRBJ1-1|NA
CASSLAGGNTEAFF
TGCGCCAGCAGCTTGGCCGGTGGGAACACTGAAGCTTTCTTT
>NA|TRBV6-1|TRBJ1-6|TRBD1
CASSGLWDRGATSSPLHF
TGTGCCAGCAGTGGCCTCTGGGACAGAGGTGCCACGAGTTCACCCCTCCACTTT
>NA|TRBV24-1|TRBJ2-2|TRBD2
CATSDLGPGLEGITGELFF
TGTGCCACCAGTGATTTGGGTCCCGGACTAGAAGGGATCACCGGGGAGCTGTTTTTT
>NA|TRBV15|TRBJ2-1|NA
CATSRRGANYNEQFF
TGTGCCACCAGCAGGCGGGGAGCCAACTACAATGAGCAGTTCTTC
>NA|TRBV6-5|TRBJ1-2|TRBD1
CASSSSMGPGGGYTF
TGTGCCAGCAGCTCTTCGATGGGGCCAGGGGGAGGCTACACCTTC
>once|TRBV1|TRBJ2-3|NA
CTSSQLHRGVFPDTQYF
TGCACCAGCAGCCAGCTCCACAGGGGTGTTTTCCCAGATACGCAGTATTTT
>NA|TRBV11-2|TRBJ1-2|TRBD1
CASSLPGTGTNYGYTF
TGTGCCAGCAGCTTACCCGGGACAGGAACTAACTATGGCTACACCTTC
>NA|TRBV10-3|TRBJ1-1|NA
CAISGQYTEAFF
TGTGCCATCAGTGGACAGTACACTGAAGCTTTCTTT
>NA|TRBV29-1|TRBJ1-5|NA
CSALLWPGEPQHF
TGCAGCGCCCTCCTGTGGCCGGGTGAGCCCCAGCATTTT
>NA|TRBV21-1|TRBJ2-3|NA
CASSKMRTVPSTDTQYF
TGTGCCAGCAGCAAAATGCGGACAGTACCTAGCACAGATACGCAGTATTTT
>once|TRBV5-1|TRBJ2-3|TRBD1
CASSARDSSTDTQYF
TGCGCCAGCAGCGCCCGGGACAGCAGCACAGATACGCAGTATTTT
>few|TRBV28|TRBJ1-1|NA
CASSLQAPMNTEAFF
TGTGCCAGCAGTTTACAGGCCCCTATGAACACTGAAGCTTTCTTT
>NA|TRBV4-1|TRBJ2-1|NA
CASSQGGGGPYNEQFF
TGCGCCAGCAGCCAAGGTGGGGGGGGCCCCTACAATGAGCAGTTCTTC
>NA|TRBV24-1|TRBJ2-3|TRBD1
CATSDHTTGADTQYF
TGTGCCACCAGTGATCACACGACAGGGGCAGATACGCAGTATTTT
>many|TRBV10-3|TRBJ2-1|TRBD1
CAIPVGDRDSDEQFF
TGTGCCATTCCCGTTGGGGACAGGGATAGCGATGAGCAGTTCTTC
>NA|TRBV10-3|TRBJ1-1|NA
CAIRPQGGDTEAFF
TGTGCCATCAGACCCCAGGGTGGAGACACTGAAGCTTTCTTT
>NA|TRBV7-9|TRBJ2-7|TRBD1
CASSLRGGTGSSYEQYF
TGTGCCAGCAGCTTACGTGGTGGGACAGGGAGCTCCTACGAGCAGTACTTC